The text below deals with one TCR beta chain. Its antigen is not known. V was pared by 5 bases and J by 4 bases, with 9 bases of the junction left unmatched. This CDR3 region has 15 residues. CDR1 and CDR2 from the germline V gene are SGDLS and YYNGEE. This sample was taken from a study of siplizumab effects on memory and regulatory T cells. Study-wide points: There was no confirmation of the suppressive function of proliferating Tregs from siplizumab cultures. The majority of clones, roughly 75-96% of proliferating CD4+ or CD8+ clones, lacked an assignable naive or memory phenotype.

The study assayed 100,000 or so TCR templates per sample. Assay: immunoSEQ multiplex PCR; the TCRdb copy retains only in-frame clones and omits some. The profile shows approximately 50,000 clones, 93% of them singletons. The chain uses TRBV9 and TRBJ2-1, with 7 positions matching TRBD1. Sequencing was done on a sample of CD8+ T cells sorted from blood. The receptor was derived from a human donor in good health. This CDR3 is CASSASGGNYNEQFF. For the CDR3, the DNA is TGTGCCAGCAGTGCTTCAGGGGGTAATTACAATGAGCAGTTCTTC.